Sequencing of this TCR beta chain was carried out in a study of cytomegalovirus exposure and HLA in healthy donors. Nominal health characterized the donors when sampled, though unrecorded immune exposures were likely. Germline lookup yields CDR1 MDHEN and CDR2 SYDVKM. V dropped 4 bases and J dropped 3 bases, with 12 bases sitting between them. This CDR3 has 14 amino acids. General study results and limits: A list of approximately 160 TCR beta chains associated with cytomegalovirus was given.

With regard to this clone: Its antigen is unidentified.

Primers included in the PCR were 60 Vbeta and 13 Jbeta primers. Sequencing used immunoSEQ multiplex PCR; TCRdb keeps in-frame clones, though not all of them. The profile covers roughly 150,000 clones, with over 70% appearing a single time and under 9% taken by the ten largest. The receptor was derived from a woman aged 40 to 49 in good health and CMV-seropositive. Specimen: PBMCs. The V gene is TRBV28, the J gene TRBJ1-2; D possibly corresponds to TRBD1 (6 bases). CDR3 in amino acids: CASSSMTGYYGYTF. As DNA, the CDR3 is TGTGCCAGCAGTTCCATGACAGGATACTATGGCTACACCTTC.